Listed here are 30 T cell receptor beta chains from one sample, sequenced in a study of blood T cell repertoires in COVID-19. TCRdb's copy holds only in-frame clones and misses some; the assay was immunoSEQ multiplex PCR. This sample has roughly 380,000 clones, with around 87% found just once. Sequenced sample: PBMCs or T cells enriched from blood (not recorded which). Source of these receptors: a man younger than 40 who had recovered from COVID-19.

The genes are TRBV12-5 and TRBJ2-4, with unresolved D. There are 13 residues in the CDR3. From germline, CDR1 is LGHNT and CDR2 FRNRAP. V was clipped by 8 bases and J by 0 bases, with 8 bases between them. CDR3 protein: CASIGLAKNIQYF. In DNA form, the CDR3 reads TGTGCTAGTATCGGTTTAGCCAAAAACATTCAGTACTTC.

The gene calls are TRBV7-9 and TRBJ2-7, with 10 bases matching TRBD1. CDR1 is SEHNR, CDR2 FQNEAQ, per germline (reference sequence). With 3 bases clipped from V and 5 bases from J, the junction kept 7 bases outside the gene matches. This CDR3 has 15 amino acids. Written as DNA, the CDR3 is TGTGCCAGCAGCTTCTCGGACAGGGGGGACCACGAGCAGTACTTC. It codes for CASSFSDRGDHEQYF.

The chain employs TRBV19 and TRBJ2-3; 11 bases are shared with TRBD1. CDR3 length: 15 residues. Germline V gives CDR1 LNHDA, CDR2 SQIVND (reference sequence). With 6 bases clipped from V and 5 bases from J, the junction kept 7 bases outside the gene matches. The DNA for the CDR3 is TGTGCCAGTAGCCGCTGGACAGGGGGCAAAGATACGCAGTATTTT. Its translation: CASSRWTGGKDTQYF. Supplemented by reference TRBV19 and TRBJ2-3, the full variable domain reads DGGITQSPKYLFRKEGQNVTLSCEQNLNHDAMYWYRQDPGQGLRLIYYSQIVNDFQKGDIAEGYSVSREKKESFPLTVTSAQKNPTAFYLCASSRWTGGKDTQYFGPGTRLTVL.

This sequence joins TRBV11-2 and TRBJ2-6; 8 bases are shared with TRBD1. V was clipped by 6 bases and J by 0 bases; unmatched bases: 22. CDR1 is SGHAT, CDR2 FQNNGV, per germline. CDR3 length: 22 residues. For the CDR3, the DNA is TGTGCCAGCAGTCACCTTCCTCCGGGACAGGTATCGACACTCTCTGGGGCCAACGTCCTGACTTTC. Translating gives CASSHLPPGQVSTLSGANVLTF.

The gene calls are TRBV9 and TRBJ2-3; 15 bases are a match to TRBD2. The ends lost 1 base at V and 4 bases at J; junction bases unmatched: 4. CDR1 SGDLS and CDR2 YYNGEE come from the germline V gene. The CDR3 contains 17 residues. The CDR3, as DNA: TGTGCCAGCAGCGTAAGAGGACTAGCGGGGGGGTCAGATACGCAGTATTTT. It is translated as CASSVRGLAGGSDTQYF.

V and J are TRBV5-1 and TRBJ1-1; D is possibly TRBD1 (6 bases). CDR1 SGHRS and CDR2 YFSETQ come from the germline V gene. The V end was cut by 3 bases, the J end by 5 bases, with 14 bases between. The CDR3 spans 14 residues. In DNA, the CDR3 is TGCGCCAGCAGCTCCAGAACAGGGTGGACTGAAGCTTTCTTT. Protein: CASSSRTGWTEAFF.

The gene calls are TRBV10-3 and TRBJ2-5; the D gene is possibly TRBD2 (6 bases). The V gene lost 9 bases and the J gene lost 5 bases, with 13 bases spanning the gap. This CDR3 has 12 amino acids. The germline CDR1 and CDR2 sequences are ENHRY and SYGVKD. The CDR3 region is CAIGAAGETQYF. CDR3 DNA: TGTGCCATAGGGGCGGCGGGGGAGACCCAGTACTTC.

The rearrangement links TRBV6-2 or TRBV6-3 to TRBJ2-7, with a possible D match to TRBD2 (5 bases). CDR3 size: 14 residues. Germline-derived CDR1 and CDR2 are MNHEY and SVGEGT. Trimming cost V 2 bases and J 0 bases, with 8 bases left between them. CDR3 bases: TGTGCCAGCAGTTACCCGGGGAGCTCCTACGAGCAGTACTTC. Translation gives CASSYPGSSYEQYF.

J is TRBJ1-1 and V is TRBV5-5; D is undetermined. Germline values: CDR1 SGHKS, CDR2 YYEKEE (reference sequence). Trimming took off 1 base at V and 4 bases at J, with 11 bases between the two ends. CDR3 size: 14 residues. The CDR3 DNA is TGTGCCAGCAGCTTGTTTACGGGTTTCACTGAAGCTTTCTTT. This gives the protein CASSLFTGFTEAFF.

This chain connects TRBV5-1 to TRBJ1-2, with 10 bases that match TRBD1. From germline, CDR1 is SGHRS and CDR2 YFSETQ. V lost 4 bases and J lost 4; bases outside the gene matches: 10. The CDR3 spans 16 residues. CDR3 nucleotides: TGCGCCAGCAGCCCCTCAGGGGGACAGGGGTTCTATGGCTACACCTTC. This codes for CASSPSGGQGFYGYTF.

The rearrangement uses TRBV7-8 and TRBJ1-5; no clear D. There are 16 residues in the CDR3. The germline V and J ends were trimmed by 5 bases and 4 bases, with 18 bases remaining between them. The germline CDR1 and CDR2 sequences are SGHVS and FQNEAQ. The CDR3 region has the DNA TGTGCCAGCAGCCTCTCCGGGGTGGGCGGGAATCAGCCCCAGCATTTT. This encodes CASSLSGVGGNQPQHF.

V is TRBV6-5 and J is TRBJ1-1, with TRBD1 as a possible D gene (5 bases). The CDR3 has 13 residues. In germline, CDR1 is MNHEY, CDR2 SVGAGI. Trimming took off 8 bases at V and 2 bases at J, with 12 bases between the two ends. CDR3: CASWGGANTEAFF. The DNA for the CDR3 is TGTGCCAGCTGGGGAGGGGCAAACACTGAAGCTTTCTTT.

This clone was detected once. The CDR3 protein is CASSLVPGVGEKLFF. In nucleotides, the CDR3 is TGTGCCAGCAGCTTAGTGCCCGGGGTCGGGGAAAAACTGTTTTTT. The rearrangement uses TRBV7-8 and TRBJ1-4; D gene ambiguous. CDR1 is SGHVS, CDR2 FQNEAQ, per germline. This CDR3 is 15 amino acids long. Trimming pared 1 base from V and 8 bases from J, leaving 14 bases between. The whole variable domain, filled in from reference TRBV7-8 and TRBJ1-4, reads GAGVSQSPRYKVAKRGQDVALRCDPISGHVSLFWYQQALGQGPEFLTYFQNEAQLDKSGLPSDRFFAERPEGSVSTLKIQRTQQEDSAVYLCASSLVPGVGEKLFFGSGTQLSVL.

Notes on this clone: Distinct nucleotide sequences in the sample also encode this CDR3. CDR3 sequence (DNA): TGTGCCAGTAGTATAGGGGCGACCGGGGAGCTGTTTTTT. This codes for CASSIGATGELFF. The rearrangement joins TRBV19 to TRBJ2-2; D is ambiguous. The CDR3 is 13 amino acids. The germline gives CDR1 LNHDA, CDR2 SQIVND (reference sequence). V lost 1 base, J lost 5 bases, and 5 bases lay in between. Combining the CDR3 with reference TRBV19 and TRBJ2-2 gives the whole variable domain DGGITQSPKYLFRKEGQNVTLSCEQNLNHDAMYWYRQDPGQGLRLIYYSQIVNDFQKGDIAEGYSVSREKKESFPLTVTSAQKNPTAFYLCASSIGATGELFFGEGSRLTVL.

The count of this clone is one. V gene TRBV19 combines with J gene TRBJ1-5; tentatively, D is TRBD1 (6 bases). V was clipped by 5 bases and J by 0 bases, with 11 bases between them. The CDR3 length is 15 residues. Germline assignment: CDR1 LNHDA and CDR2 SQIVND (reference sequence). CDR3 DNA sequence: TGTGCCAGTAGTGCCCAGGGGTATAGCAATCAGCCCCAGCATTTT. Encoded protein: CASSAQGYSNQPQHF.

The V gene is TRBV5-3, the J gene TRBJ1-1; D possibly corresponds to TRBD1 (5 bases). TRBV5-3 has ORF status, its function being uncertain. V lost 4 bases and J lost 8, with 15 bases in between. This CDR3 region has 13 residues. CDR3 region: CARSPGATVEAFF. Here the CDR3 DNA reads TGTGCCAGAAGCCCTGGGGCGACAGTCGAAGCTTTCTTT.

V usage is TRBV27 and J usage is TRBJ1-4; D is unclear. Trimming shortened V by 5 bases and J by 6 bases, and 13 bases separated the two germline ends. The CDR3 runs to 14 residues. Germline values: CDR1 MNHEY, CDR2 SMNVEV (reference sequence). The CDR3 is CASSAADGDEKLFF. CDR3 nucleotide sequence: TGTGCCAGCAGTGCTGCAGACGGGGATGAAAAACTGTTTTTT.

The V and J genes are TRBV2 and TRBJ2-2; D is possibly TRBD1 (5 bases). The ends were cut back, 9 bases at V and 2 bases at J, with 16 bases in the middle. This CDR3 has 15 amino acids. Germline loops: CDR1 SNHLY, CDR2 FYNNEI. As DNA, the CDR3 is TGTGCCAGTAGAGACAGTATCCATAACACCGGGGAGCTGTTTTTT. This sequence encodes CASRDSIHNTGELFF.

The chain links TRBV6-5 to TRBJ2-5, with TRBD1 identical over 7 bases. J gave up 6 bases and V 2 bases, and 3 bases lay outside the gene matches. This CDR3 region has 13 residues. Germline V lookup: CDR1 MNHEY, CDR2 SVGAGI. CDR3 amino acids: CASSYIRGQTQYF. The CDR3 DNA reads TGTGCCAGCAGTTACATAAGGGGGCAGACCCAGTACTTC.

The CDR3 region is CASSSEGAAGELFF. CDR3 sequence (DNA): TGTGCCAGCTCCTCGGAAGGGGCGGCCGGGGAGCTGTTTTTT. The chain recombines TRBV18 with TRBJ2-2, with a tentative D call TRBD1 (5 bases). The germline V gene encodes CDR1 KGHSH and CDR2 LQKENI. V lost 6 bases and J 6 bases, leaving 14 bases between the germline ends. This CDR3 contains 14 residues.

The chain recombines TRBV2 with TRBJ1-1, with D possibly being TRBD1 (5 bases). Trimming stripped 7 bases from V and 5 bases from J, with 17 bases between. The CDR3 covers 14 residues. CDR1 is SNHLY, CDR2 FYNNEI, per germline. CDR3 amino acids: CASTRSGARTEAFF. The CDR3, as DNA: TGTGCCAGCACCCGAAGTGGGGCAAGGACTGAAGCTTTCTTT.

The CDR3 DNA is TGTGCCAGCAGCGTGGGACCGGGGGACTACGAGCAGTACTTC. Translating it yields CASSVGPGDYEQYF. The chain recombines TRBV5-8 with TRBJ2-7; D is perhaps TRBD2 (6 bases). The CDR3 is made up of 14 amino acids. Trimming cost V 4 bases and J 3 bases, with 14 bases left between them. Germline CDR1 is SGHTS and CDR2 is YDEGEE.

V and J are TRBV25-1 and TRBJ2-2, with 8 bases aligning to TRBD2. Per germline, CDR1 MGHDK and CDR2 SYGVNS. The CDR3 has 15 amino acids. Trimming removed 4 bases from V and 5 bases from J; junction bases left unmatched: 6. The CDR3 reads CASSASGGGTGELFF. The CDR3, as DNA: TGTGCCAGCAGTGCCTCCGGGGGGGGGACCGGGGAGCTGTTTTTT.

This chain links TRBV10-3 with TRBJ2-1, with a weak D call TRBD2 (6 bases). V lost 2 bases and J 0 bases, leaving 8 bases between the germline ends. Germline V gene lookup returns CDR1 ENHRY and CDR2 SYGVKD. The CDR3 is 15 amino acids. The CDR3 loop is CAISEMGGSYNEQFF. For the CDR3, the DNA is TGTGCCATCAGTGAGATGGGGGGCTCCTACAATGAGCAGTTCTTC.

In its sample, this clone was seen a few times. The rearrangement links TRBV7-9 to TRBJ2-1; 12 bases match TRBD2. The CDR3 has 15 residues. Germline V lookup: CDR1 SEHNR, CDR2 FQNEAQ (reference sequence). After removal of 5 bases from V and 6 bases from J, the junction contained 5 bases not matched to a gene. The CDR3, as DNA: TGTGCCAGCAGCCCCGGACTAGCGGGGTCCAATGAGCAGTTCTTC. The encoded protein is CASSPGLAGSNEQFF.

J is TRBJ1-1 and V is TRBV19; D call uncertain. The CDR3 spans 14 residues. Trimming shortened V by 4 bases and J by 0 bases, and 9 bases separated the two germline ends. The germline gives CDR1 LNHDA, CDR2 SQIVND (reference sequence). The CDR3 DNA is TGTGCCAGTAGTACGGGAGTTATGAACACTGAAGCTTTCTTT. As protein: CASSTGVMNTEAFF. Combining the CDR3 with reference TRBV19 and TRBJ1-1 gives the whole variable domain DGGITQSPKYLFRKEGQNVTLSCEQNLNHDAMYWYRQDPGQGLRLIYYSQIVNDFQKGDIAEGYSVSREKKESFPLTVTSAQKNPTAFYLCASSTGVMNTEAFFGQGTRLTVV.

The chain combines TRBV5-1 with TRBJ1-2, with unresolved D. CDR1 and CDR2 (germline): SGHRS, YFSETQ. V was trimmed by 4 bases and J by 4 bases, leaving 8 bases between them. This CDR3 has 12 amino acids. CDR3 sequence (DNA): TGCGCCAGCAGCGCTGACACCTATGGCTACACCTTC. This translates into CASSADTYGYTF.

As for this clone: The sample contains more than one DNA sequence encoding this CDR3. V is TRBV5-1 and J is TRBJ2-7, with TRBD2 as a possible D gene (6 bases). Germline-derived CDR1 and CDR2 are SGHRS and YFSETQ. This CDR3 region has 13 residues. The germline V and J ends were trimmed by 0 bases and 3 bases, with 7 bases remaining between them. CDR3 amino acids: CASSLGRDYEQYF. The CDR3, as DNA: TGCGCCAGCAGCTTGGGGCGGGACTACGAGCAGTACTTC.

The chain carries TRBV6-5 and TRBJ1-5; D may be TRBD1 (6 bases). Trimming pared 8 bases from V and 0 bases from J, leaving 14 bases between. This CDR3 spans 15 amino acids. Germline V gene lookup returns CDR1 MNHEY and CDR2 SVGAGI. The CDR3, as DNA: TGTGCCAGCTCCATGGGGGCAGTTAGCAATCAGCCCCAGCATTTT. Amino acid sequence: CASSMGAVSNQPQHF.

This chain uses TRBV9 with TRBJ1-2; no clear D gene. Trimming stripped 0 bases from V and 1 base from J, with 10 bases between. The CDR3 runs 15 residues. Germline values: CDR1 SGDLS, CDR2 YYNGEE. CDR3: CASSVGPTVNYGYTF. The CDR3 coding sequence is TGTGCCAGCAGCGTAGGCCCCACAGTTAACTATGGCTACACCTTC.